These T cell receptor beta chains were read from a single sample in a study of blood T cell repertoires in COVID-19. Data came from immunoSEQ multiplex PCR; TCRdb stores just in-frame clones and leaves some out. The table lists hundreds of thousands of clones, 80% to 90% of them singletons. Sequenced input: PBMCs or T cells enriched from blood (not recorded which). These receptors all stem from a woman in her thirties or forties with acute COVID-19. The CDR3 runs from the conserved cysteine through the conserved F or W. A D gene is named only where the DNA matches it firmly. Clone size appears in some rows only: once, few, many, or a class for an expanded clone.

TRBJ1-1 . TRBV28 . TGTGCCAGCAGTCGAATAGGGGCCTCGGTTGAAGCTTTCTTT CASSRIGASVEAFF
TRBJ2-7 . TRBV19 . TGTGCCAGTAGTATAGAAAGGAGCTCCTACGAGCAGTACTTC CASSIERSSYEQYF
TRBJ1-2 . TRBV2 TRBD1 TGTGCCAGCAGTGTCAGACAGGGATACGGCTACACCTTC CASSVRQGYGYTF
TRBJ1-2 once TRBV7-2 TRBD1 TGTGCCAGCAGCTTAGTACAGGGGGCGGGCGGCTACACCTTC CASSLVQGAGGYTF
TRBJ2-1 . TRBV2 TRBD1 TGTGCCAGCAGCAAATACCGGGACAGGGTCAATGAGCAGTTCTTC CASSKYRDRVNEQFF
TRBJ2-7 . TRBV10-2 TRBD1 TGCGCCAGCACCGACAGGGACGAGCAGTACTTC CASTDRDEQYF
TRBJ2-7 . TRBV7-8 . TGTGCCAGCAGCTTAGCGATCACAGCCTTCGGGCAGTACTTC CASSLAITAFGQYF
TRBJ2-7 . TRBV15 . TGTGCCACCAGCAGAGAGGTCGCGCGGGAGCAGTACTTC CATSREVAREQYF
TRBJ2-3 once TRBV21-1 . TGTGCCAGCAGCAAAGGGGGGTTAAGGAGGGGACCCCACACAGATACGCAGTATTTT CASSKGGLRRGPHTDTQYF
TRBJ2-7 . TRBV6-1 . TGTGCCAGCAGTCTAGGCTCCCACGAGCAGTACTTC CASSLGSHEQYF
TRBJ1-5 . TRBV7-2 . TGTGCCAGCAGCTTGGGACAACATAGCAATCAGCCCCAGCATTTT CASSLGQHSNQPQHF
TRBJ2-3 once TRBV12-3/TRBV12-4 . TGTGCCAGCAGTTCCCGGGATACGCAGTATTTT CASSSRDTQYF
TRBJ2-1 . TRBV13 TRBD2 TGTGCCAGCAGCTTAAGCGCTAGCGGGATTGCCCGACAGTTCTTC CASSLSASGIARQFF
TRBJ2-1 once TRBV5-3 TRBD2 TGTGCCAGAAGCCCACCGGGACTAGCGGGAGGGCCGGGTAACAATGAGCAGTTCTTC CARSPPGLAGGPGNNEQFF
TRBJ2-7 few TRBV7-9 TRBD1 TGTGCCAGCAGCCAGGACAGGGGATCCTACGAGCAGTACTTC CASSQDRGSYEQYF
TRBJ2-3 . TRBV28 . TGTGCCAGCAGCCAGCCTCGGGGACTGCCCTACACAGATACGCAGTATTTT CASSQPRGLPYTDTQYF
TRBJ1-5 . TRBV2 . TGTGCCAGCAGCGCCCAGGGGAATGGCAATCAGCCCCAGCATTTT CASSAQGNGNQPQHF
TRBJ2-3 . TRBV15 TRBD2 TGTGCCACCAGCAGAGAGCCCTTTAGCGGGGTCAACACAGATACGCAGTATTTT CATSREPFSGVNTDTQYF
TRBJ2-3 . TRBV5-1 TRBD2 TGCGCCAGCAGCTTAGTAGCGGGAGAGGGAGATACGCAGTATTTT CASSLVAGEGDTQYF
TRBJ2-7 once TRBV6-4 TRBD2 TGTGCCAGCAGTGACCCGCGACTAGCGGGGAATCCCTACGAGCAGTACTTC CASSDPRLAGNPYEQYF
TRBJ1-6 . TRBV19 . TGTGCCACCACCTCGGGTCTCAATTCACCCCTCCACTTT CATTSGLNSPLHF
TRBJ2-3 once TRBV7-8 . TGTGCCAGCAGCCTGGCAGGTGGCGGGACGACAGATACGCAGTATTTT CASSLAGGGTTDTQYF
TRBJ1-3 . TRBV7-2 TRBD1 TGTGCCAGCAGCTCACACCGTCAGGGGGCTGGAAACACCATATATTTT CASSSHRQGAGNTIYF
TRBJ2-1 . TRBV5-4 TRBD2 TGTGCCAGCAGCCCGACTAGCGGGAGGGTCTCCTACAATGAGCAGTTCTTC CASSPTSGRVSYNEQFF
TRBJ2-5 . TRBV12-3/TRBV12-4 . TGTGCCAGCAGTCTCAGGGGTCAGCAGACCCAGTACTTC CASSLRGQQTQYF